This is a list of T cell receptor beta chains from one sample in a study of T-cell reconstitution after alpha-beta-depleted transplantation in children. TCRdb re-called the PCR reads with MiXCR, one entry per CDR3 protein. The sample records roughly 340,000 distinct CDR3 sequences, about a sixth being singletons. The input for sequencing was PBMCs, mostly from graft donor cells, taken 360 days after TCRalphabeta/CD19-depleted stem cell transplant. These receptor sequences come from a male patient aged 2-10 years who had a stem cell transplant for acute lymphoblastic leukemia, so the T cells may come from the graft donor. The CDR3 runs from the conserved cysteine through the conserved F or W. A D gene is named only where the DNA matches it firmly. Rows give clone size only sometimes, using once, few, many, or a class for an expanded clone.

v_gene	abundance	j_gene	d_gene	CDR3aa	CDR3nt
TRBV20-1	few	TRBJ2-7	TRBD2	CSAMEAAGGVEQYF	TGCAGTGCTATGGAGGCCGCGGGAGGGGTCGAGCAGTACTTC
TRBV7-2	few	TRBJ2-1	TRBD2	CASSLDPGTRGGFF	TGTGCCAGCAGCTTAGATCCCGGGACTAGGGGGGGGTTCTTC
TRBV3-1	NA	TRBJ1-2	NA	CASSQSPTNGYTF	TGTGCCAGCAGCCAATCGCCCACCAATGGCTACACCTTC
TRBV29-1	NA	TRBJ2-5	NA	CSVGYGGLEETQYF	TGCAGCGTTGGGTATGGGGGGCTGGAAGAGACCCAGTACTTC
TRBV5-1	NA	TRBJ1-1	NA	CASSLGKGAEAFF	TGCGCCAGCAGCTTGGGAAAAGGGGCCGAAGCTTTCTTT
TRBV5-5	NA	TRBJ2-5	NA	CASSLVGAETQYF	TGTGCCAGCAGCTTGGTAGGGGCGGAGACCCAGTACTTC
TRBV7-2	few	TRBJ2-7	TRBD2	CASSHGGGRASGQYF	TGTGCCAGCAGCCACGGGGGCGGGAGGGCCTCGGGGCAGTACTTC
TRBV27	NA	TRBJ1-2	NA	CASSLSWGGYGYTF	TGTGCCAGCAGTTTATCATGGGGGGGCTATGGCTACACCTTC
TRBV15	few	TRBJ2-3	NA	CATTDRRSTDTQYF	TGTGCCACCACCGACAGACGCTCCACAGATACGCAGTATTTT
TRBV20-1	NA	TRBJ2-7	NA	CSARDGGYEQYF	TGCAGTGCTAGGGACGGGGGCTACGAGCAGTACTTC
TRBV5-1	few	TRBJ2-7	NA	CASQVGGLKNEQYF	TGCGCCAGCCAGGTGGGGGGTTTGAAAAACGAGCAGTACTTC
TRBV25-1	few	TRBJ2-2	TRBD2	CASRTSGTSGGELFF	TGTGCCAGCAGGACTAGCGGGACTTCCGGCGGGGAGCTGTTTTTT
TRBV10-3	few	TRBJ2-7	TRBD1	CAISEPPGQNYEQYF	TGTGCCATCAGTGAGCCCCCGGGACAGAACTACGAGCAGTACTTC
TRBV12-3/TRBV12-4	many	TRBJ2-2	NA	CASSFQSNSLNTGELFF	TGTGCCAGCAGTTTTCAATCTAATAGCCTGAACACCGGGGAGCTGTTTTTT
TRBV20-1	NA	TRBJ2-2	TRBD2	CSARGQGGNAGELFF	TGCAGTGCTAGAGGCCAGGGAGGGAACGCCGGGGAGCTGTTTTTT
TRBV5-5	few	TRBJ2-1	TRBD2	CASRDLAGGPGNEQFF	TGTGCCAGCAGGGACCTAGCGGGAGGGCCGGGCAATGAGCAGTTCTTC
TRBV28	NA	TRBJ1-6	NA	CASSSYRNNSPLHF	TGTGCCAGCAGTTCGTACAGAAATAATTCACCCCTCCACTTT
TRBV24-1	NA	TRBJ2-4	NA	CATSDLENIQYF	TGTGCCACCAGTGATTTAGAAAACATTCAGTACTTC
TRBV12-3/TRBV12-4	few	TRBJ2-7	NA	CASSPRRDQKSSYEQYF	TGTGCCAGCAGTCCTCGGCGGGACCAGAAGAGCTCCTACGAGCAGTACTTC
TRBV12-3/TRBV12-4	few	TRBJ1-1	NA	CASSSTTIRVEAFF	TGTGCCAGCAGTTCAACAACTATCAGGGTCGAAGCTTTCTTT